The 25 T cell receptor beta chains below were found in one sample sequenced in a study of metastatic and nonmetastatic thyroid tumors. Every patient underwent thyroid surgery untreated. TCRdb reassembled clones from the PCR reads with MiXCR. The sample holds tens of thousands of clones, approximately 15% seen once. Source material: blood. Receptors were obtained from a female donor with papillary thyroid cancer or a benign thyroid nodule (not recorded which). Some clones in this sample may be carry-over from other donors' samples.

This clone showed up just a few times. A read error may account for a junction end that differs from germline. The chain has TRBV6-4 and TRBJ2-1; tentatively, D is TRBD2 (5 bases). The germline CDR1 and CDR2 sequences are MRHNA and SNTAGT. This CDR3 region has 14 residues. The DNA of the CDR3 is TGTGCCAGCAGTTACTCGTGGGAGAGCAATGATCAGTTCTTC. Protein sequence: CASSYSWESNDQFF.

V is TRBV6-1 and J is TRBJ2-7; no clear D. This CDR3 has 12 amino acids. CDR1 MNHNS and CDR2 SASEGT come from the germline V gene. V dropped 7 bases and J dropped 6 bases, with 13 bases sitting between them. As DNA, the CDR3 is TGTGCCAGCATAGGACCCAGCCGCGAGCAGTACTTC. Protein sequence: CASIGPSREQYF.

This clone appeared many times. The V and J genes are TRBV20-1 and TRBJ2-3; 10 positions match TRBD1. The germline CDR1 and CDR2 sequences are DFQATT and SNEGSKA (reference sequence). The J segment lost 0 bases and the V segment lost 4 bases, leaving 13 bases of the junction unmatched. The length of the CDR3 is 18 residues. DNA of the CDR3: TGCAGTGCTATTCCGACAGGGGGCTTCTTCTCTAGCACAGATACGCAGTATTTT. It yields the protein CSAIPTGGFFSSTDTQYF.

This clone was picked up many times. The chain couples TRBV6-1 to TRBJ1-1; D is unclear. The germline V gene has CDR1 MNHNS and CDR2 SASEGT. The CDR3 is 14 residues long. Trimming removed 3 bases at V and 0 bases at J, with 8 bases between. The CDR3 region has the DNA TGTGCCAGCAGTGACTTGTTAATGAACACTGAAGCTTTCTTT. As protein: CASSDLLMNTEAFF.

This clone was seen only once. The gene calls are TRBV5-1 and TRBJ2-2; D unresolved. This CDR3 is built from 15 residues. Trimming stripped 0 bases from V and 2 bases from J, with 8 bases between. Germline lookup yields CDR1 SGHRS and CDR2 YFSETQ. CDR3 in DNA: TGCGCCAGCAGCTTGGGGGTCTTTAACACCGGGGAGCTGTTTTTT. Translated: CASSLGVFNTGELFF.

This clone has a count of ten or more. Possible read error: a much larger clone is one base away. This chain connects TRBV6-1 to TRBJ2-3; D is perhaps TRBD2 (6 bases). Germline CDR1 and CDR2: MNHNS and SASEGT. Trimming took 5 bases from V and 0 from J, leaving 12 bases between them. There are 15 residues in the CDR3. The CDR3 loop reads CASSHLGTSTDTQYF. The CDR3 nucleotides read TGTGCCAGCAGTCATCTGGGGACTAGCACAGATACGCAGTATTTT.

This clone has only a few counts. The junction and the germline gene differ at one end; a read error may be behind it. The J gene is TRBJ2-2, the V gene TRBV6-4; D is ambiguous. CDR1 and CDR2 from the germline V gene are MRHNA and SNTAGT. There are 13 residues in the CDR3. CDR3 sequence: CASSDANTGELFF. Here the CDR3 DNA reads TGTGCCAGCAGTGACGCGAACACTGGGGAGCTGTTTTTT.

The chain combines TRBV27 with TRBJ1-6, with D tentatively TRBD1 (5 bases). Germline CDR1 reads MNHEY; CDR2 reads SMNVEV (reference sequence). V was cut by 6 bases and J by 0 bases, with 15 bases left in between. The CDR3 runs to 17 residues. In DNA form, the CDR3 reads TGTGCCAGCAGCCGGGGGGTACAGATCTCCTATAATTCACCCCTCCACTTT. It yields the protein CASSRGVQISYNSPLHF.

This clone has a count of ten or more. This chain links TRBV5-6 with TRBJ1-1; TRBD1 matches at 8 bases. The CDR3 spans 15 residues. Germline assignment: CDR1 SGHDT and CDR2 YYEEEE. Trimming cost V 3 bases and J 2 bases; bases outside gene matches: 6. CDR3 amino acids: CASSSPGTGNTEAFF. The DNA of the CDR3 is TGTGCCAGCAGCTCTCCCGGGACAGGTAACACTGAAGCTTTCTTT.

V and J are TRBV6-1 and TRBJ1-6, with TRBD1 matching 7 bases. CDR3 length: 15 residues. The germline CDR1 and CDR2 sequences are MNHNS and SASEGT. Trimming cost V 8 bases and J 10 bases; bases outside gene matches: 14. CDR3 sequence (DNA): TGTGCCAGCTCAGCATCGGGACAGTTTAAGTCACCCCTCCACTTT. Translating gives CASSASGQFKSPLHF.

This clone showed up many times. This chain joins TRBV7-2 and TRBJ1-2, with D possibly matching TRBD1 (6 bases). CDR3 length equals 14 residues. Germline V gene sequence: CDR1 SGHTA, CDR2 FQGNSA. The ends were cut back, 1 base at V and 5 bases at J, with 11 bases in the middle. CDR3 coding DNA: TGTGCCAGCAGCTTAGGGGTGGGACATTATGGCTACACCTTC. Translation gives CASSLGVGHYGYTF.

This clone was detected many times. The V call is TRBV28, the J call TRBJ1-4; D is uncertain. Between the trimmed V and J ends, which lost 3 bases and 8 bases, there was a span of 7 bases. The CDR3 spans 12 residues. In germline, CDR1 is MDHEN, CDR2 SYDVKM. The CDR3 bases are TGTGCCAGCAGTTTTCGAGGGGAAAAACTGTTTTTT. This gives the protein CASSFRGEKLFF.

This clone was counted many times. Other nucleotide sequences in the sample specify the same CDR3. The genes are TRBV20-1 and TRBJ2-3; no firm D call. The CDR3 is 13 amino acids. With 0 bases removed from V and 3 bases from J, the gap between germline ends came to 7 bases. CDR1 is DFQATT, CDR2 SNEGSKA, per germline (reference sequence). In DNA, the CDR3 is TGCAGTGCTAGAGATTCAAGTACAGATACGCAGTATTTT. It translates to CSARDSSTDTQYF.

The rearrangement joins TRBV6-2 or TRBV6-3 to TRBJ1-1, with a possible D match to TRBD1 (5 bases). This CDR3 comprises 14 residues. Germline V lookup: CDR1 MNHEY, CDR2 SVGEGT. Trimming left V 2 bases short and J 5 bases short, with 12 bases between. The CDR3 spells CASSYKSGETEAFF. CDR3 DNA: TGTGCCAGCAGTTACAAATCGGGGGAAACTGAAGCTTTCTTT.

By frequency in the sample, this clone is medium-sized. The V and J genes are TRBV27 and TRBJ2-7; the D gene could be TRBD1 or TRBD2 (5 bases each). V lost 3 bases to trimming and J lost 3 bases, with 15 bases between them. CDR1 is MNHEY and CDR2 is SMNVEV in the germline V gene (reference sequence). The CDR3 extends over 15 amino acids. CDR3 protein: CASSFGAGGSYEQYF. CDR3 nucleotides: TGTGCCAGCAGTTTCGGGGCAGGAGGAAGCTACGAGCAGTACTTC.

The chain recombines TRBV7-9 with TRBJ2-1; possibly TRBD2 for D (6 bases). CDR3 length equals 13 residues. V lost 0 bases, J lost 9 bases, and 9 bases lay in between. CDR1 is SEHNR and CDR2 is FQNEAQ in the germline V gene (reference sequence). CDR3 in amino acids: CASSLARRGEQFF. The DNA of the CDR3 is TGTGCCAGCAGCTTAGCAAGGAGGGGTGAGCAGTTCTTC.

This clone has a count of ten or more. In this CDR3 the conserved last residue, phenylalanine or tryptophan, is missing, so a read error is likely. The V call is TRBV6-1, the J call TRBJ1-6; a weak D match, TRBD1 (5 bases). CDR3 size: 16 residues. In germline, CDR1 is MNHNS, CDR2 SASEGT. V lost 6 bases, J lost 0 bases, and 12 bases lay in between. The CDR3 is CASRGSRVSYNSPLHL. The CDR3 bases are TGTGCCAGCAGAGGAAGCAGGGTCTCCTATAATTCACCCCTCCACCTT.

About this clone: A junction end diverges from the germline sequence, so it may reflect a read error. V gene TRBV19 combines with J gene TRBJ2-1, with D unresolved. The CDR3 is made up of 15 amino acids. Germline V gene lookup returns CDR1 LNHDA and CDR2 SQIVND (reference sequence). Here the CDR3 reads CASSIYWYTYNEQFF. In DNA form, the CDR3 reads TGTGCCAGTAGTATTTACTGGTATACCTACAATGAGCAGTTCTTT.

This chain links TRBV11-2 with TRBJ2-7; D may be TRBD1 (5 bases). This CDR3 has 18 residues. Per germline, CDR1 SGHAT and CDR2 FQNNGV. Trimming removed 2 bases from V and 0 bases from J, with 20 bases in between. The CDR3 DNA follows: TGTGCCAGCAGCTTATGGACAAGGCCTTCAGTGAGCTCCTACGAGCAGTACTTC. This translates into CASSLWTRPSVSSYEQYF.

In its sample, this clone was seen many times. This CDR3 is CSVDGLAGVFDNEQFF. CDR3 sequence (DNA): TGCAGCGTTGACGGGCTAGCGGGAGTGTTCGACAATGAGCAGTTCTTC. The rearrangement joins TRBV29-1 to TRBJ2-1; 10 nucleotides line up with TRBD2. The CDR3 spans 16 residues. Trimming removed 3 bases from V and 5 bases from J; junction bases left unmatched: 10. CDR1 is SQVTM and CDR2 is ANQGSEA in the germline V gene.

This clone is medium-sized (0.01 to 0.1%). Other nucleotide sequences from this sample produce the same CDR3. The chain recombines TRBV6-1 with TRBJ1-2; D ambiguous. The V end lost 4 bases, the J end lost 6 bases, and 15 bases lay between the germline ends. CDR1 MNHNS and CDR2 SASEGT come from the germline V gene. This CDR3 comprises 14 residues. The CDR3 here is CASSGAPGSHGYTF. The CDR3 nucleotides are TGTGCCAGCAGTGGGGCCCCGGGGTCTCATGGCTACACCTTC.

This clone appeared many times. V gene TRBV6-1 combines with J gene TRBJ2-5, with D perhaps TRBD1 or TRBD2 (5 bases each). The length of the CDR3 is 14 residues. Per the germline V gene, CDR1 is MNHNS and CDR2 is SASEGT. The V gene lost 5 bases and the J gene lost 0 bases, with 10 bases spanning the gap. The CDR3 nucleotides read TGTGCCAGCAGTTTTGGGGGAAACCAAGAGACCCAGTACTTC. Its translation: CASSFGGNQETQYF.

This clone has ten or more counts. V is TRBV12-3 or TRBV12-4 and J is TRBJ1-4; TRBD1 might be the D (5 bases). Trimming removed 1 base at V and 7 bases at J, with 10 bases between. This CDR3 is 14 amino acids long. CDR3 DNA: TGTGCCAGCAGTTTAGACAGGCGTATTGAAAAACTGTTTTTT. Translated: CASSLDRRIEKLFF.

This clone was counted at least ten times. V and J are TRBV2 and TRBJ2-4; 7 bases fit TRBD1. The germline CDR1 and CDR2 sequences are SNHLY and FYNNEI. This CDR3 has 13 residues. After removal of 7 bases from V and 4 bases from J, the junction contained 4 bases not matched to a gene. CDR3 in DNA: TGTGCCAGCATCGGGACAGCTAAAAACATTCAGTACTTC. Translated, it gives CASIGTAKNIQYF.

In this sample, this clone turned up many times. This sequence joins TRBV20-1 and TRBJ1-2; TRBD1 is a possible D gene (5 bases). Germline lookup yields CDR1 DFQATT and CDR2 SNEGSKA (reference sequence). The CDR3 has 15 amino acids. Trimming pared 0 bases from V and 3 bases from J, leaving 14 bases between. The DNA of the CDR3 is TGCAGTGCTAGAGATCAAAGGGGCCGTGACTATGGCTACACCTTC. This translates into CSARDQRGRDYGYTF.